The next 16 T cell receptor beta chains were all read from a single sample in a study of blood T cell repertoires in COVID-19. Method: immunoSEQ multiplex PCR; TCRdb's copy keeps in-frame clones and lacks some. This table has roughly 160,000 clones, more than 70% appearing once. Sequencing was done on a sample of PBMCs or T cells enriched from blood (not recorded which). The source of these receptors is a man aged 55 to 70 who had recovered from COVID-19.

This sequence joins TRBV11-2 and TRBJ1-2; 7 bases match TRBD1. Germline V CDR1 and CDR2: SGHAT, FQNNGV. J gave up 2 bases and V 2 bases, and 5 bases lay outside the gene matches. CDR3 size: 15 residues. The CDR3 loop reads CASSLIGGQNYGYTF. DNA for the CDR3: TGTGCCAGCAGCTTAATTGGGGGACAGAACTATGGCTACACCTTC.

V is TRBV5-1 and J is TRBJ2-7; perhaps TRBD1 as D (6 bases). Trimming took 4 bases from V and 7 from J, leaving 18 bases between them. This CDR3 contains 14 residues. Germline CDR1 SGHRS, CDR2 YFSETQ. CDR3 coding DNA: TGCGCCAGCAGCCCCCGAGGGGGAGATGAGGAGCAGTACTTC. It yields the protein CASSPRGGDEEQYF.

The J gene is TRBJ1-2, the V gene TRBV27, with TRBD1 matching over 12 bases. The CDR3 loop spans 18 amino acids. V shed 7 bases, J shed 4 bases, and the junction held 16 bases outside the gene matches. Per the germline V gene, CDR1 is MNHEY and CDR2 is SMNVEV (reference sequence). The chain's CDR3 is CASTRSPPGTGGPYGYTF. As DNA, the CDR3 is TGTGCCAGCACGCGTAGCCCCCCCGGGACAGGGGGCCCCTATGGCTACACCTTC.

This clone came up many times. The DNA for the CDR3 is TGTGCCAGCAGTTTAGCAGATGGTTCACCCCTCCACTTT. It codes for CASSLADGSPLHF. The V call is TRBV28, the J call TRBJ1-6, with unresolved D. Germline-derived CDR1 and CDR2 are MDHEN and SYDVKM. The CDR3 contains 13 residues. Trimming took 2 bases from V and 9 from J, leaving 8 bases between them.

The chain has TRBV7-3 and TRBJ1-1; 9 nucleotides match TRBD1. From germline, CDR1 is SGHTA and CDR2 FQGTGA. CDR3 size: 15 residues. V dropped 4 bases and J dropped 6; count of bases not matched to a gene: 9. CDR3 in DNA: TGTGCCAGCAGCTCTCGAACAGGGGGCAGGGCTGAAGCTTTCTTT. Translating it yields CASSSRTGGRAEAFF.

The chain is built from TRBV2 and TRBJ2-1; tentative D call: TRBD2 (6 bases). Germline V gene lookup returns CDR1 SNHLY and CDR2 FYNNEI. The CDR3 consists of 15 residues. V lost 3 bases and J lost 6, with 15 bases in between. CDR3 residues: CASSEGDLPGNEQFF. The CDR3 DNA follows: TGTGCCAGCAGTGAGGGGGACTTACCTGGCAATGAGCAGTTCTTC.

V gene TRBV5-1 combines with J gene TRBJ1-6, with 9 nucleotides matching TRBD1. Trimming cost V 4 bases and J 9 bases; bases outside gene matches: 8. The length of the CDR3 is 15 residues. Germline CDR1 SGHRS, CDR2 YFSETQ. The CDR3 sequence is CASSVDRGRGSPLHF. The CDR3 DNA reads TGCGCCAGCAGCGTGGACAGGGGACGAGGTTCACCCCTCCACTTT.

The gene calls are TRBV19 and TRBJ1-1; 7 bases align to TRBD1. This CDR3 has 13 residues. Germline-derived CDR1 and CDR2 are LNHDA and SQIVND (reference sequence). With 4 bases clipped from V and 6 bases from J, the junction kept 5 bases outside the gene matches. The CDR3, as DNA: TGTGCCAGTAGTACAAGACAGGGCTCTGAAGCTTTCTTT. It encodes CASSTRQGSEAFF. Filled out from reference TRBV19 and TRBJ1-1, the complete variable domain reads DGGITQSPKYLFRKEGQNVTLSCEQNLNHDAMYWYRQDPGQGLRLIYYSQIVNDFQKGDIAEGYSVSREKKESFPLTVTSAQKNPTAFYLCASSTRQGSEAFFGQGTRLTVV.

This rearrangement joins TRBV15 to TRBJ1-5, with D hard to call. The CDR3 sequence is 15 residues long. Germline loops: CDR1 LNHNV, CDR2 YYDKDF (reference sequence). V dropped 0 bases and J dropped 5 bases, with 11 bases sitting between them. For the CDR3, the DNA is TGTGCCACCAGCAGAGATTTCGGTACGCATCAGCCCCAGCATTTT. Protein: CATSRDFGTHQPQHF.

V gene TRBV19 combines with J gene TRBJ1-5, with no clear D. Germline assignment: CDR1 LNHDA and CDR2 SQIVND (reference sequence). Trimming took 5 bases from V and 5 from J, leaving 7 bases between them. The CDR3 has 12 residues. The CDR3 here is CASSWADQPQHF. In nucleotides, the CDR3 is TGTGCCAGTAGTTGGGCTGATCAGCCCCAGCATTTT.

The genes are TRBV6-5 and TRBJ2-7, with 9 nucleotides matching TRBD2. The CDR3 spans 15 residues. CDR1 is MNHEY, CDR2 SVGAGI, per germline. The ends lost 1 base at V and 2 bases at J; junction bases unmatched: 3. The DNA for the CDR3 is TGTGCCAGCAGTTACTATGCGGGGGGGCCCTACGAGCAGTACTTC. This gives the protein CASSYYAGGPYEQYF.

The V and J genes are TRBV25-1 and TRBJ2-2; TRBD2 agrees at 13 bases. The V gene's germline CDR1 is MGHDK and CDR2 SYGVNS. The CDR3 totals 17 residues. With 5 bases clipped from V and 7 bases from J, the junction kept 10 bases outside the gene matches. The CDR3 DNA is TGTGCCAGCAGTTGGACTAGCGGGAGTGTCAGGTTCGGGGAGCTGTTTTTT. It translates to CASSWTSGSVRFGELFF.

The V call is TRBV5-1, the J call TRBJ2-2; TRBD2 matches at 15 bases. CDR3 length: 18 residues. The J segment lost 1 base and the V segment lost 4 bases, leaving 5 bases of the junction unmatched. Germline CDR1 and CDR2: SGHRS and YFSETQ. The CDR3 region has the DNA TGCGCCAGCAGCCCCGGGACTAGCGGGAGGTTGAACACCGGGGAGCTGTTTTTT. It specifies CASSPGTSGRLNTGELFF. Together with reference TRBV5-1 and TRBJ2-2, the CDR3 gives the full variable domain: KAGVTQTPRYLIKTRGQQVTLSCSPISGHRSVSWYQQTPGQGLQFLFEYFSETQRNKGNFPGRFSGRQFSNSRSEMNVSTLELGDSALYLCASSPGTSGRLNTGELFFGEGSRLTVL.

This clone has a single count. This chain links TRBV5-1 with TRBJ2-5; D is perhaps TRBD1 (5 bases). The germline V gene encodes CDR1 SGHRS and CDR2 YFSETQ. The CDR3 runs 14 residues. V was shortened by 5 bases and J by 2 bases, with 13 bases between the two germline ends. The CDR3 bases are TGCGCCAGCAGTCGCGACAGATCTCAAGAGACCCAGTACTTC. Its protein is CASSRDRSQETQYF.

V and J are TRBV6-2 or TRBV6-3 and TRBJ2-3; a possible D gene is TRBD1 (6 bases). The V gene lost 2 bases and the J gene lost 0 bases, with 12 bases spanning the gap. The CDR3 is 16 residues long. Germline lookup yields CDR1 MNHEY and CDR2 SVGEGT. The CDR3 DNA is TGTGCCAGCAGTTACACGAGGACAGCTAGCACAGATACGCAGTATTTT. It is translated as CASSYTRTASTDTQYF.

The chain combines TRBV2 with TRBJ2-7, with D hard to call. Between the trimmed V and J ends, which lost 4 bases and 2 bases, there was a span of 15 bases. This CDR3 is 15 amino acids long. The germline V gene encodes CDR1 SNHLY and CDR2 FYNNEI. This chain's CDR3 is CASSGRDTRPYEQYF. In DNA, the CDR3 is TGTGCCAGCAGTGGCCGCGACACCCGACCCTACGAGCAGTACTTC. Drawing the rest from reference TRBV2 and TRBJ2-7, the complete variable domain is EPEVTQTPSHQVTQMGQEVILRCVPISNHLYFYWYRQILGQKVEFLVSFYNNEISEKSEIFDDQFSVERPDGSNFTLKIRSTKLEDSAMYFCASSGRDTRPYEQYFGPGTRLTVT.